The 2 T cell receptor beta chains in this list originate from one sample, sequenced in a study of cytomegalovirus exposure and HLA in healthy donors. PCR was performed using 60 Vbeta and 13 Jbeta primers. The data were produced by immunoSEQ multiplex PCR, yet TCRdb's version contains in-frame clones alone and is incomplete. The sample lists some 180,000 clones, around 80% occurring once. The sample taken for sequencing was PBMCs. The source of these receptors is a woman aged 25 to 39 in good health and CMV-seropositive.

The sample holds a few counts of this clone. The V call is TRBV7-8, the J call TRBJ1-2; D is uncertain. CDR1 and CDR2 from the germline V gene are SGHVS and FQNEAQ. The CDR3 is 14 amino acids. V was pared by 6 bases and J by 4 bases, with 15 bases between. DNA of the CDR3: TGTGCCAGCAGTCCAGCCAGGTCCCTCTATGGCTACACCTTC. It yields the protein CASSPARSLYGYTF.

The rearrangement uses TRBV14 and TRBJ1-1; the D is unclear. Per the germline V gene, CDR1 is SGHDN and CDR2 is FVKESK. The CDR3 is 15 residues long. Between the trimmed V and J ends, which lost 4 bases and 7 bases, there was a span of 19 bases. The chain's CDR3 is CASSLLGSVGGEAFF. The CDR3 region has the DNA TGTGCCAGCAGCCTCCTCGGGTCGGTTGGTGGTGAAGCTTTCTTT.